This note documents a single TCR beta chain sequence. Its antigen is as yet unknown. Targeted sequencing depth ranged from 1 in 200,000 to 1 in 1 million T cells. Clones were sequenced by immunoSEQ multiplex PCR, and TCRdb holds only the in-frame ones, with some missing. The data contain some 200,000 clones, around 70% of them singletons. The record originates from a study of cytotoxic CD8 clonotypes in ibrutinib-treated CLL. Study summary: Overall, around 25 responses were partial and 2 complete; following median approximately 65 months, approximately 15 patients stayed remitted and about twelve progressed.

Notes on the study in general: Private clonotypes, not public ones, expanded at ibrutinib response. Patients showed higher baseline clonality than age-matched healthy donors, and it tracked circulating CD8+ T-cell counts.

The CDR3 loop spans 13 amino acids. Germline lookup yields CDR1 LNHDA and CDR2 SQIVND (reference sequence). J was trimmed by 8 bases and V by 8 bases; bases with no gene match: 8. This chain joins TRBV19 and TRBJ1-2, with 10 bases matching TRBD1. The sequence was collected from a human donor with chronic lymphocytic leukemia. Sequences were derived from PBMCs, sampled after 12 months of ibrutinib treatment. The CDR3 region has the DNA TGTGCCAGTCGGGACAGGGGAGAAGGCGGCTACACCTTC. It codes for CASRDRGEGGYTF.